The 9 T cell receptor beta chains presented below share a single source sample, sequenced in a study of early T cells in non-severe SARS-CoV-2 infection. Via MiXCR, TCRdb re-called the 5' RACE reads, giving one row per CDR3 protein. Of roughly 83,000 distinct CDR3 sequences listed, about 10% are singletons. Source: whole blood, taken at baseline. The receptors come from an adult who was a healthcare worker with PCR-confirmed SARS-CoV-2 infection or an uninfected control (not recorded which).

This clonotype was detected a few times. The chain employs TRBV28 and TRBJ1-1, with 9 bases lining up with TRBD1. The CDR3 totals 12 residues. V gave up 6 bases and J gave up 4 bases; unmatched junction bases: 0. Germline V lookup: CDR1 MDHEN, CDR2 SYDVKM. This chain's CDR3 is CASRTGGTEAFF. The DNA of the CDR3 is TGTGCCAGCAGGACAGGGGGCACTGAAGCTTTCTTT.

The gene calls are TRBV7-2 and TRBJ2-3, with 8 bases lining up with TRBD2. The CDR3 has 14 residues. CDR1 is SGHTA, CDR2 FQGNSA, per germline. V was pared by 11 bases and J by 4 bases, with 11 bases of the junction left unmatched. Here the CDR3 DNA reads TGTGCCGGCTCAGCGGGAGTTTCCCCAGATACGCAGTATTTT. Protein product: CAGSAGVSPDTQYF.

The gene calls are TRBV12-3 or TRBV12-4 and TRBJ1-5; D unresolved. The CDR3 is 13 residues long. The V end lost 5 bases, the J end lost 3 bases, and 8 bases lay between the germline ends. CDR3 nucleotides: TGTGCCAGCAGTGAAACCGTCAATCAGCCCCAGCATTTT. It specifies CASSETVNQPQHF.

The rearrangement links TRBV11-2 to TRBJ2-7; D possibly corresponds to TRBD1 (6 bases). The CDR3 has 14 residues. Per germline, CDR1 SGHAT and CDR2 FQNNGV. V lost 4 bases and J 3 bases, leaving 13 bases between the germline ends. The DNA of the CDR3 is TGTGCCAGCAGCTACAGGGTGTTAGGCTACGAGCAGTACTTC. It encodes CASSYRVLGYEQYF.

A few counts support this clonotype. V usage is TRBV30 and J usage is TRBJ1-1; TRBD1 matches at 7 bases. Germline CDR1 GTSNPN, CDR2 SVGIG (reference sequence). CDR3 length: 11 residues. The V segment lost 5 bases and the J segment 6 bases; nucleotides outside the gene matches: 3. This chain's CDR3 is CAWATGAEAFF. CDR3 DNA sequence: TGTGCCTGGGCTACAGGGGCTGAAGCTTTCTTT.

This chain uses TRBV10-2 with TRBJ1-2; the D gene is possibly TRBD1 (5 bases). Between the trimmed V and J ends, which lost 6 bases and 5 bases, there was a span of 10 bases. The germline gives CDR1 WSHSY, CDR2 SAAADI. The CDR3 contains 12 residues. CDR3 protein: CASREGTYGYTF. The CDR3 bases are TGCGCCAGCAGGGAGGGGACTTATGGCTACACCTTC.

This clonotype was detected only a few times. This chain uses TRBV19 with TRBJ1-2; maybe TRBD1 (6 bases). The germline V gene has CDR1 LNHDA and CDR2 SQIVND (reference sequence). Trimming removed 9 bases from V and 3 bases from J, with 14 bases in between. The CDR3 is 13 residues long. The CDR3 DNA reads TGTGCCAGCACAAAGACAGGTGACTATGGCTACACCTTC. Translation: CASTKTGDYGYTF.

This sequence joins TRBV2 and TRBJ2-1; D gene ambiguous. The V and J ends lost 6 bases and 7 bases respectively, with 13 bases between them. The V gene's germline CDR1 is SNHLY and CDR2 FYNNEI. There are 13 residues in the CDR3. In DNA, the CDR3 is TGTGCCAGCAGCGTCTACCGGCCGAATGAGCAGTTCTTC. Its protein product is CASSVYRPNEQFF. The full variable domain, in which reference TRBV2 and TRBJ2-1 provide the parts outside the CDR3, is EPEVTQTPSHQVTQMGQEVILRCVPISNHLYFYWYRQILGQKVEFLVSFYNNEISEKSEIFDDQFSVERPDGSNFTLKIRSTKLEDSAMYFCASSVYRPNEQFFGPGTRLTVL.

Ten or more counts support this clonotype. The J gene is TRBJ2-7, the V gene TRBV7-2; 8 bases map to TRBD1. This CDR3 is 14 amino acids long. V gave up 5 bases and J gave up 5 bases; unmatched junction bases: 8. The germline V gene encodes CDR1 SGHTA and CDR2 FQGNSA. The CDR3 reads CASSRAQTGDEQYF. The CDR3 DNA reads TGTGCCAGCAGCCGAGCTCAGACAGGGGACGAGCAGTACTTC.